This T cell receptor (beta chain) stems from a study of Ad26.COV2.S vaccination and SARS-CoV-2 variants. Study overall: Of the COV1001 trial arms, the Ad26.COV2.S arm included the donor. Study-level findings and limits: Breadth, reportedly substantial, characterized the spike-specific CD8+ and CD4+ T cell responses after vaccination.

About this clone: Its antigen is still unknown. Different DNA sequences within this sample yield the same CDR3.

Indicated treatment: about 20 received Ad26.COV2.S at low or high dose, single or two shots; about five received placebo; per-sample allocation not given. It was on day 63 after the first vaccine or placebo injection that samples were taken. The assay was immunoSEQ multiplex PCR, and TCRdb's table has in-frame clones only and misses some. The table has 350,000 to 500,000 clones, roughly nine tenths seen once. This receptor was obtained from a person aged 18-60 years who received the Ad26.COV2.S COVID-19 vaccine or a placebo. The source was peripheral blood, collected in a trial of Ad26.COV2.S vaccine versus placebo.

In DNA, the CDR3 is TGCGCCAGCAGCCAAGACCAGGGAGGAGGGACTGAAGCTTTCTTT. This sequence encodes CASSQDQGGGTEAFF. V and J are TRBV4-3 and TRBJ1-1, with TRBD1 as a possible D gene (5 bases). V shed 0 bases and J shed 5 bases, with 13 bases lying between them. Germline assignment: CDR1 LGHNA and CDR2 YSLEER. The CDR3 runs 15 residues.